Below, one TCR beta chain is given with its context. Its antigen is undetermined. This entry comes from a study of cytomegalovirus exposure and HLA in healthy donors. Broader study findings: Evidence from a later analysis indicated that most CMV-associated TCR beta chains looked HLA-restricted.

In the PCR, 60 Vbeta and 13 Jbeta primers were used. Produced via immunoSEQ multiplex PCR; TCRdb's table is partial and in-frame only. The sample lists 150,000 to 200,000 clones, 70% to 90% occurring once. Germline V gene lookup returns CDR1 SGHAT and CDR2 FQDESV (reference sequence). V was clipped by 6 bases and J by 0 bases, with 10 bases between them. The length of the CDR3 is 14 residues. The chain carries TRBV11-1 and TRBJ2-3; D might be TRBD1 (6 bases). Material for sequencing was PBMCs. The sequence derives from a woman in her 50s in good health and CMV-seronegative. Written as DNA, the CDR3 is TGTGCCAGCAGAACAGGGCGGAGCACAGATACGCAGTATTTT. Translating it yields CASRTGRSTDTQYF.